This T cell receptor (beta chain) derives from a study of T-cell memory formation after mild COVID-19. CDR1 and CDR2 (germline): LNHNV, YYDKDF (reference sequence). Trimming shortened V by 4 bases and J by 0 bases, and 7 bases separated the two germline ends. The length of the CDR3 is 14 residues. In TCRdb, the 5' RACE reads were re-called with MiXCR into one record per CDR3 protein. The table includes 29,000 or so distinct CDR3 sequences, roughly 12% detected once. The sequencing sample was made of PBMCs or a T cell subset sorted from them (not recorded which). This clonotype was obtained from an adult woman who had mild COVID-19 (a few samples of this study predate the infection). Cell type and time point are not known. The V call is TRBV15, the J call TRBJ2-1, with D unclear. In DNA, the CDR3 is TGTGCCACCAGCATAGGGAACTCCTACAATGAGCAGTTCTTC. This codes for CATSIGNSYNEQFF.